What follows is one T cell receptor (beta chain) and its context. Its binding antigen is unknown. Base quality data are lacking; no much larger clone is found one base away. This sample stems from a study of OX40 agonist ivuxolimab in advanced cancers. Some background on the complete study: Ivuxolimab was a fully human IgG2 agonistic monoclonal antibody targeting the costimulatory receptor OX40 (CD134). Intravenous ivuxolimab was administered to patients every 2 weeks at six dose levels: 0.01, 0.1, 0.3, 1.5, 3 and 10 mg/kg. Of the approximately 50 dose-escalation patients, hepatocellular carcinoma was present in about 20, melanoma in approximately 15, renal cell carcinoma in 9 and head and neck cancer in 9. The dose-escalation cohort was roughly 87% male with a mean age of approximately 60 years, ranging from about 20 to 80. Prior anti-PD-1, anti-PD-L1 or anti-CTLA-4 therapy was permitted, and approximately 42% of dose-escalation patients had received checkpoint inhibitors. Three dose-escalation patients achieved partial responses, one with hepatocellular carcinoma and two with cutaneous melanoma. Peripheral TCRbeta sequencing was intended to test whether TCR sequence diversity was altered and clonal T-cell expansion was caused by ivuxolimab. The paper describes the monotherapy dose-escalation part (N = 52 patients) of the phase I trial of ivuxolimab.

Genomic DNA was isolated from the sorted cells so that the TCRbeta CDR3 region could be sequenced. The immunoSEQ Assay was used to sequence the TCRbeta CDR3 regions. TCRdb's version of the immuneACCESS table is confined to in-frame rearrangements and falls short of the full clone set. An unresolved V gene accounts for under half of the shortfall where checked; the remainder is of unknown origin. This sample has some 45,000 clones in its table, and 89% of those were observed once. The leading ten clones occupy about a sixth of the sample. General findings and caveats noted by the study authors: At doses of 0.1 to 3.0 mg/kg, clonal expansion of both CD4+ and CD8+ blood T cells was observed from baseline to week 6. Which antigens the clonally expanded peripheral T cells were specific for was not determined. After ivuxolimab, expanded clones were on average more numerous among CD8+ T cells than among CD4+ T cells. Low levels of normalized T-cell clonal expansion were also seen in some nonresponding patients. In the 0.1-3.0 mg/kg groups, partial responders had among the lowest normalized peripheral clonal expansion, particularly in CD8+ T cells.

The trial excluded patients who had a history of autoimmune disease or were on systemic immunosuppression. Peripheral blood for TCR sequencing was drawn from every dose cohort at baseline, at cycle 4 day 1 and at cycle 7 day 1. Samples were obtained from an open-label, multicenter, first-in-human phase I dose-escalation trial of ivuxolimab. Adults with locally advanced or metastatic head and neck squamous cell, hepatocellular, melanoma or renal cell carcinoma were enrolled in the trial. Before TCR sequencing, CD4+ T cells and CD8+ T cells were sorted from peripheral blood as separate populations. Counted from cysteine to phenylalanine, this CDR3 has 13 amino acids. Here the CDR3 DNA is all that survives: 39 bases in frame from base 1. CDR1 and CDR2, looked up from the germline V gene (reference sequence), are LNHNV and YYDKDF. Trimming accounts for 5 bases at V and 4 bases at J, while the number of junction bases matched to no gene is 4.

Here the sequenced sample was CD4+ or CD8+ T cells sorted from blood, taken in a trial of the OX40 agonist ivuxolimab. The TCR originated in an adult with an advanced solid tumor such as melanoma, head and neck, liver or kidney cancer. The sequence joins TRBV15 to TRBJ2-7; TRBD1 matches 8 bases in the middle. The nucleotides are TGTGCCACCAGCCCTGGGACAGGTTACGAGCAGTACTTC. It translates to CATSPGTGYEQYF.